This T cell receptor (beta chain) was observed in a study of cytomegalovirus exposure and HLA in healthy donors (dated by TCRdb to the late 2010s). Study-level background: An earlier analysis of approximately 590 of the donors reported more than 250 Gb of sequence data and 117 million unique TCR beta sequences from about 200 million T cells. An early release that covered roughly 600 HLA-typed donors contained approximately 320 gigabases of sequencing data and about 84 million unique TCR sequences. Among the roughly 380 genotyped donors, roughly 80% belonged to the genetic ancestry cluster associated with self-reported Caucasian donors. The aim of the study was to test whether cataloging public T cell receptors could identify signatures of past pathogen exposure. The T cell repertoires of some 670 subjects were profiled by immunosequencing and related to cytomegalovirus serostatus. In addition to the first cohort of roughly 670 subjects, a separate validation cohort of approximately 130 different subjects was used. To predict cytomegalovirus infection status, the study brought together high-throughput TCR immunosequencing, statistical association of individual TCRs with disease status, and machine learning. To study patterns of TCR occurrence, a later analysis re-analyzed previously published TCR beta repertoires from 500 to 850 donors and added high-resolution HLA genotyping. Rather than using new phenotypic data, the later analysis identified candidate immune exposures from TCR beta sequences and from how often those sequences occurred across donors. In an earlier analysis of 587 of the donors, high-throughput TCR beta sequencing was used to judge whether each TCR beta V gene segment behaved as functional or pseudogenic. Donor age, sex, ethnicity and CMV serostatus were compiled alongside the repertoire data. In a later genetic analysis, genome-wide SNP genotypes for about three fifths of the roughly 670 donors were used, and that subset was treated as a discovery cohort. All discovery cohort repertoires had been generated using a single sequencing platform. HLA typing included class I and class II loci at four-digit resolution. The number of typed donors differed by locus: roughly 629-630 for A, B, C, DRB1 and DQB1; roughly 510 for DQA1; 606 for DPA1; and 400 to 480 for DPB1. Because of strong linkage in the cohort, five DR-DQ haplotypes were treated as single units for association and clustering. On average, around 240,000 unique TCR beta nucleotide sequences were sequenced per donor among about 400 genotyped donors of the cohort, with roughly a sixth of those sequences being non-productive. Beyond this particular receptor, the publication reports: The study listed 150 to 200 TCR beta chains as associated with cytomegalovirus. A later analysis reported that several top co-occurrence clusters appeared linked to parvovirus B19, influenza, CMV and Epstein-Barr virus. Correlated functional status among segregating V segments might be attributable to linkage disequilibrium, but an unknown experimental factor could not be ruled out. Assigning TCR associations to individual alleles was difficult when HLA alleles, especially DR and DQ, strongly co-occurred. According to the authors, the approach could potentially be generalized to other disease states and immunological phenotypes. In a later analysis, the rate of TCR association differed among HLA loci, with DRB1 alleles having the most associated TCRs and HLA-C alleles having the fewest. A later analysis found that HLA-associated TCR beta chains were more clonally expanded and had lower generation probabilities than equally common non-associated chains. Presence/absence analyses assumed roughly uniform sequencing depth across donors, an assumption that may not hold. The cohort was sequenced for TCR beta chains only, and without alpha or paired-chain data the features that could be detected were limited. V-gene and J-gene trimming of TCR beta chains was associated with a missense DCLRE1C variant in a later genetic analysis, and the association was replicated in an independent cohort. The only immune exposure information available for the cohort was CMV serostatus. In a later analysis, most CMV-associated TCR beta chains were found to appear HLA-restricted, with HLA associations seemingly driven largely by CMV exposure. In a later genetic analysis, fewer N-insertions in productive TCRs were reported among donors in an Asian-associated ancestry cluster than the 666-donor mean. A cluster of highly shared sequence variants was judged likely to be a technical artifact of the sequencing pipeline. Because HLA typing was missing for some donors at each locus, association tests included only the typed subset. While some public TCRs were present in many individuals, most TCR sequences turned up only very rarely across donors. Cytomegalovirus status was reported to be diagnosed by the classifier with high specificity and sensitivity in both the original and validation cohorts. In an earlier analysis of more than 450 of the donors, most TCR beta V segments were observed in productive rearrangements about 87% or about 30% of the time, broadly matching IMGT annotations. In vitro tests confirmed that a few of the cytomegalovirus-associated TCR beta chains recognize cytomegalovirus antigens. In a later analysis, about 17,000 TCR beta sequences were associated with specific HLA alleles at a false discovery rate of 0.05. Some IMGT-functional V segments, including TRBV6-2 and TRBV6-3, could not be told apart with the 87-base-pair reads, so those segments were excluded. Because counts were too low, seventeen rarely observed V segments, including chromosome 9 orphons, were excluded from the earlier analysis of 587 of the donors. A further reported finding was that TCR beta sequences accurately predicted the HLA-A and HLA-B alleles for most subjects in the first cohort.

Libraries were built with the immunoSEQ multiplex PCR assay. For the multiplex PCR, a mixture combining 60 forward primers for TCR Vbeta segments and 13 reverse primers for TCR Jbeta segments was used. The CDR3 region of rearranged TCR beta genes was amplified from genomic DNA by a multiplex PCR assay. On the Illumina HiSeq System, the amplified TCR beta libraries were sequenced as 87-base-pair reads. On the study's bioinformatics: A later analysis tallied roughly 78 million unique TCR beta chains across the approximately 670 repertoires, and approximately 12 million of those chains were shared by two or more donors. To remove PCR and sequencing errors, raw reads were error-corrected and collapsed into unique sequences using a nearest-neighbor algorithm that merged closely related sequences. V, D and J gene segments were assigned by aligning CDR3 sequences to IMGT reference sequences. Each retained sequence needed at least a six-nucleotide match to both a V gene segment and a J gene segment. A rearrangement was called productive if the CDR3 had no stop codons and remained in frame with V and J, and every other rearrangement was called non-productive. CDR3 was defined according to IMGT convention as the region running from the second conserved V-encoded cysteine to the conserved J-encoded phenylalanine. Sequences without an unambiguous match to a single V gene segment were excluded from the earlier analysis of a few hundred of the donors. In an earlier analysis of 500 to 750 of the donors, V segments were called functional above 56.7% productive rearrangements and were called segregating when the between-donor standard deviation exceeded 5%. To diagnose cytomegalovirus status from the catalog of TCR beta chain sequences, a statistical classification framework was built. V and J gene assignment, in a later analysis, came from comparing TCR nucleotide sequences with IMGT/GENE-DB human TR gene sequences. The TCRdist pipeline was used in a later analysis to assign CDR3 sequences and most-parsimonious VDJ recombination scenarios. In a later analysis, each TCR beta chain was defined by its CDR3 amino acid sequence together with its V-gene family, and reads lacking a unique V-gene family were excluded. To address suspected cross-contamination and a sequencing artifact, a later analysis removed approximately 600 highly shared, low-generation-probability nucleotide sequences. A later analysis calculated a clonal expansion index for each public chain from normalized within-repertoire ranks of inferred template counts. A later analysis computed generation probabilities with a VDJ recombination model fitted to out-of-frame rearrangements, and checked the results against IGoR. In a later analysis, TCR-TCR, TCR-HLA and TCR-CMV co-occurrence was scored with hypergeometric tests, and a repertoire-size bias correction was applied to TCR pairs. A later analysis estimated false discovery rates by permuting HLA or CMV assignments 20 times. In a later analysis, co-occurring TCRs were grouped with DBSCAN, and TCRdist sequence similarity was added when clustering was performed within HLA-allele-positive subsets. Repertoires with fewer than 30,000 or more than 120,000 public chains were left out of co-occurrence clustering, as were five repertoires with anomalous nucleotide sharing. As stored in TCRdb, this immuneACCESS dataset retains in-frame rearrangements with V and J assigned. A fraction of the clones does not appear; measured against another copy, unresolved V genes explain less than half of the discrepancy, and the remainder lacks a known reason. V, J and clone size are taken as reported in that table, and D and trimming were inferred from the DNA itself. The sample table contains about 170,000 clones; only one count was recorded for approximately 76% of them. The ten largest account for under 5.5% of the sample.

The CDR3 covers 15 residues, taking in both the cysteine and the phenylalanine. Only the CDR3 portion is preserved as DNA: 45 bases, with reading frame beginning at the first base. At the junction V is shortened by 2 bases and J by 5 bases; bases outside the gene matches: 7. Via the germline V gene, CDR1 is SGHDT and CDR2 YYEEEE. In this sample, this clone turned up a few times. Its antigen is unknown. Base qualities are missing; no much larger clone stands one base away. The cohort was made up of approximately 670 healthy bone marrow donors. All cohort members were sampled while nominally healthy, although unrecorded immune exposures were likely present. The donor tested CMV seropositive and was one of the 289 seropositive cohort members. A peripheral blood sample was collected from each donor, and TCR beta sequencing was performed on peripheral blood mononuclear cells. Genomic DNA was extracted from the blood cell samples with the Qiagen DNeasy Blood Extraction Kit.

Sequenced input: PBMCs. The receptor chain draws on TRBV5-6 and TRBJ2-7, and 10 junction bases match TRBD1. The source is a woman in her late teens or twenties in good health and CMV-seropositive. The nucleotide sequence reads as follows: TGTGCCAGCAGCTTTTTGGGACAGGGGACGGACGAGCAGTACTTC. Translated, it reads CASSFLGQGTDEQYF.